Included here is one T cell receptor (beta chain) sequence, with context. Its antigen is still unknown. V dropped 5 bases and J dropped 4 bases, with 11 bases sitting between them. The CDR3 length is 13 residues. These data belong to a study of T cell responses to AZD1222 COVID-19 vaccine. Repertoires were generated with immunoSEQ multiplex PCR, while TCRdb's copy carries only in-frame clones and drops some. The table has some 150,000 clones, roughly 93% seen once. Study-level results: Only a handful of AZD1222 recipients were seropositive at baseline. White British donors predominated, females outnumbered males, and clonal diversity was possibly underestimated. Elevations in Spike-specific TCR breadth and depth followed administration of two AZD1222 doses.

The chain links TRBV12-3 or TRBV12-4 to TRBJ1-2; a weak D match, TRBD1 (5 bases). The sample in question was peripheral blood, obtained 28 days after the second AZD1222 dose. The clonotype originates from an adult who received the AZD1222 COVID-19 vaccine. As DNA, the CDR3 is TGTGCCAGCAGTCTCGACAGCCGCTATGGCTACACCTTC. This translates into CASSLDSRYGYTF.